These T cell receptor beta chains were read from a single sample in a study of blood T cell repertoires in COVID-19. TCRdb's copy holds only in-frame clones and misses some; the assay was immunoSEQ multiplex PCR. Here the sample spans around 87,000 clones, roughly 85% being singletons. Sequenced sample: peripheral blood. The source is a human donor in a cohort sampled during active COVID-19. CDR3s include the opening cysteine and the closing phenylalanine or tryptophan. Fields, in order: J gene, D gene, V gene, CDR3 length, CDR3 protein. D genes are given only for firm matches.

J: TRBJ1-2
D: .
V: TRBV18
length: 15
CDR3: CASSPSFDQGYGYTF

J: TRBJ2-4
D: TRBD2
V: TRBV11-2
length: 14
CDR3: CASSLEAGVDIQYF

J: TRBJ1-6
D: .
V: TRBV10-3
length: 12
CDR3: CASKSGDSPLHF

J: TRBJ2-1
D: TRBD2
V: TRBV29-1
length: 13
CDR3: CSVVVAGESEQFF

J: TRBJ2-5
D: TRBD2
V: TRBV12-3/TRBV12-4
length: 13
CDR3: CASSLGGTQTQYF

J: TRBJ1-5
D: .
V: TRBV6-2/TRBV6-3
length: 14
CDR3: CASSFAGVNQPQHF

J: TRBJ1-4
D: .
V: TRBV24-1
length: 16
CDR3: CATSDFGPRGGEKLFF

J: TRBJ1-3
D: .
V: TRBV5-1
length: 15
CDR3: CASSAGDATGNTIYF

J: TRBJ1-1
D: TRBD1
V: TRBV6-6
length: 17
CDR3: CASSQFRDSMKANEAFF

J: TRBJ1-2
D: .
V: TRBV5-1
length: 13
CDR3: CASSSTEAGGYTF

J: TRBJ1-1
D: .
V: TRBV6-5
length: 15
CDR3: CASSPDFQGHTEAFF

J: TRBJ1-6
D: .
V: TRBV28
length: 15
CDR3: CASSVPQGLSSPLHF

J: TRBJ1-5
D: .
V: TRBV3-1/TRBV3-2
length: 14
CDR3: CASSQGASNQPQHF

J: TRBJ2-1
D: .
V: TRBV5-6
length: 13
CDR3: CASSLVGGYEQFF

J: TRBJ2-3
D: TRBD1
V: TRBV5-1
length: 15
CDR3: CASSTQGAGADTQYF

J: TRBJ1-2
D: TRBD1
V: TRBV28
length: 15
CDR3: CASSLPGTGTYGYTF

J: TRBJ1-1
D: TRBD1
V: TRBV12-3/TRBV12-4
length: 13
CDR3: CASSSGGRTEAFF

J: TRBJ1-5
D: TRBD1
V: TRBV15
length: 17
CDR3: CATSRDPPGQGDQPQHF

J: TRBJ1-2
D: .
V: TRBV6-5
length: 15
CDR3: CASSYESGSGYGYTF

J: TRBJ1-3
D: .
V: TRBV6-1
length: 17
CDR3: CASSELLVGATGNTIYF

J: TRBJ2-7
D: TRBD2
V: TRBV6-2/TRBV6-3
length: 14
CDR3: CASSYGTSFGVQYF

J: TRBJ2-1
D: .
V: TRBV7-9
length: 13
CDR3: CASSLGRYNEQFF

J: TRBJ1-2
D: TRBD1
V: TRBV10-1
length: 13
CDR3: CASSKDRSNGYTF

J: TRBJ1-2
D: .
V: TRBV5-8
length: 13
CDR3: CASSLERHYGYTF

J: TRBJ2-7
D: TRBD1
V: TRBV10-3
length: 18
CDR3: CAISDQKGAGTGNYEQYF

J: TRBJ2-1
D: TRBD1
V: TRBV7-3
length: 15
CDR3: CASSIQGAMKNEQFF

J: TRBJ1-5
D: .
V: TRBV27
length: 12
CDR3: CASRTGNQPQHF

J: TRBJ2-7
D: TRBD1
V: TRBV3-1/TRBV3-2
length: 15
CDR3: CASSSGPGQGYEQYF

J: TRBJ2-3
D: .
V: TRBV6-5
length: 12
CDR3: CASRIYTDTQYF

J: TRBJ2-3
D: TRBD2
V: TRBV2
length: 14
CDR3: CAGLTSGGLDTQYF

J: TRBJ1-3
D: .
V: TRBV3-1/TRBV3-2
length: 14
CDR3: CASSQGGIGNTIYF

J: TRBJ1-2
D: .
V: TRBV5-8
length: 17
CDR3: CASSLGYGQGANYGYTF

J: TRBJ1-1
D: TRBD1
V: TRBV6-5
length: 12
CDR3: CASTPGTGVAFF

J: TRBJ2-3
D: .
V: TRBV28
length: 17
CDR3: CASSPVGARGEDNAQYF

J: TRBJ2-1
D: TRBD2
V: TRBV4-2
length: 15
CDR3: CASSPLLAGNNEQFF

J: TRBJ1-1
D: TRBD1
V: TRBV18
length: 15
CDR3: CASSQLDGTGSEAFF

J: TRBJ1-4
D: .
V: TRBV2
length: 13
CDR3: CASSEGVREKLFF

J: TRBJ1-3
D: .
V: TRBV28
length: 14
CDR3: CASSLGGRQNTIYF

J: TRBJ2-3
D: .
V: TRBV19
length: 14
CDR3: CASSRYLTTDTQYF

J: TRBJ1-4
D: .
V: TRBV30
length: 16
CDR3: CAWLDKGITTNEKLFF

J: TRBJ1-5
D: .
V: TRBV28
length: 13
CDR3: CASSTGINQPQHF

J: TRBJ2-3
D: .
V: TRBV7-2
length: 13
CDR3: CASTNGGTDTQYF

J: TRBJ2-7
D: TRBD2
V: TRBV18
length: 15
CDR3: CASSPKAGRTYEQYF

J: TRBJ2-5
D: .
V: TRBV3-1/TRBV3-2
length: 14
CDR3: CASSQPGLRKTQYF

J: TRBJ1-2
D: TRBD1
V: TRBV12-3/TRBV12-4
length: 13
CDR3: CASSLGTDYGYTF

J: TRBJ2-5
D: .
V: TRBV5-1
length: 11
CDR3: CASSFKETQYF

J: TRBJ1-1
D: .
V: TRBV7-9
length: 13
CDR3: CASSLGANTEAFF

J: TRBJ2-1
D: TRBD2
V: TRBV9
length: 22
CDR3: CASSVVGQREAHPSSSYNEQFF